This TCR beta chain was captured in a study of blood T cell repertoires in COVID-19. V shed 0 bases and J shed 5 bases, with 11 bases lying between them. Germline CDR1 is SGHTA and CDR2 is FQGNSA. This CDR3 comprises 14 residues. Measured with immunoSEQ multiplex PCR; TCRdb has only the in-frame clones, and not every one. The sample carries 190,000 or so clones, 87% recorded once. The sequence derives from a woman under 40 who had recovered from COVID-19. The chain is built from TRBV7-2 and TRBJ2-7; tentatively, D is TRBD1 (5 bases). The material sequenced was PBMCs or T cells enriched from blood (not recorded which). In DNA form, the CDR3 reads TGTGCCAGCAGCTTAGCGCTAACAGGTCACGAGCAGTACTTC. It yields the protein CASSLALTGHEQYF.